This T cell receptor (beta chain) was retrieved from a study of beta chain bispecific antibodies for T cell cancers (dated by TCRdb to the early 2020s). Looking at the study overall: Healthy donor T cells were cocultured with T cell leukemia lines and bispecific antibodies, and TRBV sequencing of the surviving cells was then used to measure how much each TRBV family was depleted. Surface TRBV12 (TRBV12-3) was expressed on Jurkat cells, and surface TRBV5-5 was expressed on HPB-ALL cells.

Libraries incorporated unique molecular identifier barcodes, which were used to quantify clonotypes. Qiagen AllPrep DNA/RNA Micro kits were used to isolate total RNA, and an Agilent TapeStation was used to check RNA quality. TCR beta libraries were built by 5' RACE: cDNA synthesis followed by two PCR steps using TCR beta constant-region gene-specific primers. Sequencing of the TCR beta libraries was done on an Illumina MiSeq platform. In the paper's pipeline: MIGEC, MiXCR and VDJtools were used for read processing. The frequency of each clonotype was calculated as the fraction of all unique molecular identifiers in the sample that belonged to that clonotype. Nonfunctional TRBV genes listed as pseudogenes or open reading frames in IMGT, such as TRBV1, TRBV12-1 and TRBV21, were excluded. TCRdb redid the processing of the public reads, applying fastp at Q25 and MiXCR, and retained in-frame beta chains. Each entry is one CDR3 protein sequence, shown with its most common DNA and genes. It is TCRdb's table, rather than the study itself, that gives the V and J calls and clone size. Recorded for this sample are some 21,000 distinct CDR3 sequences; approximately 2.4% of them occurred a single time. Of the sample, approximately 30% is held by the ten largest clones.

This clonotype was counted ten times or more. There is no known antigen for this receptor. Base qualities are not at hand, and no much larger clone is one base apart. For 2 to 3 days, T cells were expanded from blood mononuclear cells using either the anti-CD3 antibody OKT3 or CD3/CD28 Dynabeads. The culture conditions for expanded T cells were RPMI 1640 plus 10% fetal bovine serum, recombinant human IL-2 (approximately 99 IU/ml) and IL-7 (about 5.5 ng/ml). Cocultures combined 50,000 or so normal T cells with 50,000 or so target cells and bispecific antibody in approximately 90 ul, incubated around 16 hours at 37°C. Each bispecific antibody was composed of two single-chain variable fragments, which were expressed in a single-chain diabody format with a His tag. Healthy human donors supplied the effector T cells, with peripheral blood mononuclear cells isolated from leukapheresis samples using Ficoll density gradient centrifugation.

Paper-wide results and their limitations: Every sequenced sample contained a mix of leukemia cell line cells and normal T cells, and most targeted TRBV signal came from the leukemia cells rather than from the normal T cells. Cross-reactivity of the anti-TRBV5-5 antibody with TRBV5-6 was attributed to high sequence similarity between the two genes.

A distance of 9 bases separates the germline ends of V and J, which lose 5 bases and 3 bases respectively. According to the germline V gene, CDR1 reads MDHEN and CDR2 reads SYDVKM. Including the terminal cysteine and phenylalanine, the CDR3 comprises 13 residues. Just the 39-base CDR3 DNA is kept, in frame starting at base 1. The sequence links TRBV28 to TRBJ2-3, with no D gene named confidently. The source of this sequence is a human donor in good health. Some clones in this sample may be carry-over from other donors' samples. The sequenced material came from healthy donor T cells cultured with leukemia cells. The DNA reads TGTGCCAGCAGTCCCCATCCTACAGATACGCAGTATTTT. This yields the protein CASSPHPTDTQYF.